This T cell receptor beta chain is from a study of blood T cell repertoires in COVID-19. Study-wide context: T cells, B-cell-depleted T cells, or PBMCs supplied cDNA or gDNA.

Per germline, CDR1 KGHSH and CDR2 LQKENI. The CDR3 loop spans 13 amino acids. V lost 4 bases, J lost 2 bases, and 8 bases lay in between. Authors' analysis steps: Amplified reference gene primers provided the basis for estimating nucleated cell counts. Profiling relied on immunoSEQ multiplex PCR, and the TCRdb table lists in-frame clones only, not all of them. V, J and clone size are those of that table, while D and trimming were read from the DNA. The sample records just under 80,000 clones, more than 80% being singletons. The gene calls are TRBV18 and TRBJ1-1; D gene ambiguous. Sequenced sample: peripheral blood. This TCR was sampled from a human donor in a cohort sampled during active COVID-19. CDR3 in amino acids: CASSQSSNTEAFF. In nucleotides, the CDR3 is TGTGCCAGCTCACAGAGTAGCAACACTGAAGCTTTCTTT.